This T cell receptor beta chain was captured in a study of a mutant IDH1 vaccine in newly diagnosed glioma. Across the study: Vaccines began 4-6 weeks after radiotherapy alone, or with temozolomide cycles. The treated group averaged approximately 42 years old and was 62.5% male, approximately 38% female. Earlier treatment was radiotherapy, temozolomide, or both, with most getting both.

Time point meaning: week 47, end of study. Each vaccine dose was 300 ug of mutant IDH1 20-mer peptide, with topical imiquimod. There were eight vaccinations for patients, given in weeks 1, 3, 5, 7, 11, 15, 19 and 23. The table came from immunoSEQ multiplex PCR; TCRdb's copy has only in-frame clones and leaves some out. The table includes around 30,000 clones, about 86% detected once. As to this clone: Its antigen remains unknown.

Per the germline V gene, CDR1 is MNHEY and CDR2 is SMNVEV (reference sequence). The CDR3 is 15 residues long. V was clipped by 5 bases and J by 10 bases, with 18 bases between them. The clonotype was recovered from a woman aged 25 to 45 with glioma. Sequences were derived from PBMCs, sampled from a glioma patient whose treatment included an IDH1 peptide vaccine. This chain uses TRBV27 with TRBJ1-6; D remains unclear. CDR3 DNA sequence: TGTGCCAGCAGTCCGGGGTCTAGGGTTAGGTCACCCCTCCACTTT. This translates into CASSPGSRVRSPLHF.